Listed here is a single T cell receptor (beta chain). The target antigen is unknown. This sample stems from a study of blood T cells in healthy people across ages. Study-wide findings and caveats: Among long-lived donors, naive CD4+ cells were more numerous and diversity higher than in aged donors.

Using a J-beta primer mix together with a sample-barcoded 5' primer, a second PCR was run for about 6 to 12 cycles. At least 2.5 million CDR3-containing paired-end reads were obtained per sample. Via MiXCR, TCRdb re-called the 5' RACE reads, giving one row per CDR3 protein. The sample includes nearly 800,000 distinct CDR3 sequences, about 61% of them seen just once. Germline V gives CDR1 DFQATT, CDR2 SNEGSKA (reference sequence). V lost 2 bases and J lost 9, with 14 bases in between. The CDR3 totals 13 residues. This sequence originates from a man aged 40-49 years in good health. The V call is TRBV20-1, the J call TRBJ1-5, with a weak D call TRBD1 (6 bases). Input material: blood. DNA of the CDR3: TGCAGTGCTAGAAACAGGGCTGGGGGGCCCCAGCATTTT. Its protein is CSARNRAGGPQHF.